The sequence of this T cell receptor beta chain was determined in a study of cytomegalovirus exposure and HLA in healthy donors. A word on this clone: The antigen remains unidentified.

The study ran its PCR with 60 Vbeta and 13 Jbeta primers. The table came from immunoSEQ multiplex PCR; TCRdb's copy has only in-frame clones and leaves some out. The table records about 160,000 clones, 75% to 85% of them present only once. Findings of the study overall: For most TCR beta V segments, an earlier analysis put the productive rate at about 90% or about 30% of the time.

All the people who gave samples were healthy bone marrow donors. The source is a man aged 50-60 years in good health and CMV-seropositive. The sequenced material came from PBMCs.

The CDR3 here is CSVGQGGETQYF. As DNA, the CDR3 is TGCAGCGTCGGACAGGGCGGTGAGACCCAGTACTTC. This chain uses TRBV29-1 with TRBJ2-5; 8 nucleotides agree with TRBD1. The junction had 5 bases not matched to a gene; V was cut back by 6 bases and J by 5 bases. Germline CDR1 reads SQVTM; CDR2 reads ANQGSEA. CDR3 length equals 12 residues.